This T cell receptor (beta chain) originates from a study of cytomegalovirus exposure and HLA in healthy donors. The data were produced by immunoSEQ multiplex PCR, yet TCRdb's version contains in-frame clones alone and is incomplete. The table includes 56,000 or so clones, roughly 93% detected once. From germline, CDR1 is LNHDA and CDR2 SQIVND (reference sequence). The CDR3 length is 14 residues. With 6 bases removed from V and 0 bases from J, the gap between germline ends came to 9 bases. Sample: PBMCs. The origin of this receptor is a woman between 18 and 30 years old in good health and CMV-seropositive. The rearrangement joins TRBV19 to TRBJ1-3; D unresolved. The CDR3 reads CASRRGGSGNTIYF. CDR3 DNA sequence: TGTGCCAGTAGACGCGGAGGCTCTGGAAACACCATATATTTT.